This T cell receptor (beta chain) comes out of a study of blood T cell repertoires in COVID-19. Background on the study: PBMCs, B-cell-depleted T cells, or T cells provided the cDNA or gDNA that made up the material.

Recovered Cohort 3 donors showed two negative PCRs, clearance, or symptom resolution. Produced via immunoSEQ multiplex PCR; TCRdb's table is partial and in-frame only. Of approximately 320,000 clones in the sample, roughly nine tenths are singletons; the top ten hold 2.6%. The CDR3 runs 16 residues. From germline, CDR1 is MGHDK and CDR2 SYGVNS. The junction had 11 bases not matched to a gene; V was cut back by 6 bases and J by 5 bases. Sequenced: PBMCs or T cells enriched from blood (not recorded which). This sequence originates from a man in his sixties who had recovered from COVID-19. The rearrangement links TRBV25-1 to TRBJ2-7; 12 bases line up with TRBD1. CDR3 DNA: TGTGCCAGCAGGCCCCCCCCCGGGACAGGGGGCGACGAGCAGTACTTC. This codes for CASRPPPGTGGDEQYF.